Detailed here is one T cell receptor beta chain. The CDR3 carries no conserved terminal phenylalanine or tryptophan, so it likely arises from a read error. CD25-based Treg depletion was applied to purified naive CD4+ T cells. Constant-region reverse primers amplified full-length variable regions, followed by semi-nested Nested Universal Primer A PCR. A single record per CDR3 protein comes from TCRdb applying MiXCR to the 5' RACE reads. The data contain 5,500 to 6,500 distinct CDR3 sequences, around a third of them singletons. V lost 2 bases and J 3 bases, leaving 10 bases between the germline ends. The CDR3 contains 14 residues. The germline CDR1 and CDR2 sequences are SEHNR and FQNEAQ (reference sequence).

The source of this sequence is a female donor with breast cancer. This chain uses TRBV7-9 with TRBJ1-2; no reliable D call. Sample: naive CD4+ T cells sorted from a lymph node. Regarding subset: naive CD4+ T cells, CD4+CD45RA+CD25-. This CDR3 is CASSLRSADYGYTL. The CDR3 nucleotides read TGTGCCAGCAGCTTACGTTCGGCCGACTATGGCTACACCCTC.